This is a list of T cell receptor beta chains from one sample in a study of graft-versus-host responses after intestinal transplantation. Their antigens are not known. The table came from immunoSEQ multiplex PCR; TCRdb's copy has only in-frame clones and leaves some out. The sample lists 95,000 to 150,000 clones, roughly 95% occurring once. The material was unstimulated CD8+ T cells sorted from spleen or lymph node cells, obtained before intestinal transplant. The origin of the receptors is a human donor who received an intestinal transplant. CDR3s include the opening cysteine and the closing phenylalanine or tryptophan. D genes are given only for firm matches. Rows may omit the clone size; those that give it use once, few, many or a size class.

d_gene	v_gene	j_gene	abundance	CDR3nt	CDR3aa
TRBD2	TRBV7-3	TRBJ2-1	-	TGTGCCAGCAGCTTGGCCCTAGCGGCCTACAATGAGCAGTTCTTC	CASSLALAAYNEQFF
-	TRBV6-5	TRBJ2-2	-	TGTGCCAGCAGTTACTCGATCCGGGAGACCGGGGAGCTGTTTTTT	CASSYSIRETGELFF
TRBD2	TRBV7-2	TRBJ2-1	-	TGTGCCAGCAGCTGGACTAGCGGCAATGAGCAGTTCTTC	CASSWTSGNEQFF
TRBD2	TRBV9	TRBJ2-1	-	TGTGCCAGCAGCGTAGGTGGGACTAGCGGGAGCCAGGAGCAGTTCTTC	CASSVGGTSGSQEQFF
-	TRBV7-2	TRBJ1-5	-	TGTGCCAGCAGCTTAGAGGAAGAACTCAATCAGCCCCAGCATTTT	CASSLEEELNQPQHF
-	TRBV9	TRBJ2-2	-	TGTGCCAGCAGCCTTTCCGGGACACCCCACACCGGGGAGCTGTTTTTT	CASSLSGTPHTGELFF
-	TRBV13	TRBJ1-4	-	TGTGCCAGCAGCTTCGGGGGAACTAATGAAAAACTGTTTTTT	CASSFGGTNEKLFF
-	TRBV19	TRBJ2-7	-	TGTGCCAGTTCCGGGCTAGGCTACGAGCAGTACTTC	CASSGLGYEQYF
TRBD1	TRBV19	TRBJ2-5	-	TGTGCCAGTGCGGACAGGGCCCAGGAGACCCAGTACTTC	CASADRAQETQYF
TRBD1	TRBV7-9	TRBJ2-5	-	TGTGCCAGCAGCTCCGAAGGGACAGGGGGCCGGGAGACCCAGTACTTC	CASSSEGTGGRETQYF
-	TRBV5-1	TRBJ2-7	-	TGCGCCAGCAGCCAAGATACTGAAGGTGAGCAGTACTTC	CASSQDTEGEQYF
-	TRBV2	TRBJ2-5	-	TGTGCCAGCATAAGTAGTACGGTAAAAGAGACCCAGTACTTC	CASISSTVKETQYF
-	TRBV7-9	TRBJ1-2	once	TGTGCCAGCAGCTTTCGGGAAGACTATGGCTACACCTTC	CASSFREDYGYTF
-	TRBV7-8	TRBJ2-7	-	TGTGCCAGCAGCTTAGCGCCTACCTCACCCGTTTACGAGCAGTACTTC	CASSLAPTSPVYEQYF
TRBD2	TRBV10-1	TRBJ2-3	-	TGCGCCACCTCGGTATCAGCGGGGGGCACAGATACGCAGTATTTT	CATSVSAGGTDTQYF
TRBD1	TRBV27	TRBJ2-1	-	TGTGCCAGCACCCCCCTGGGGACAGGAAACAATGAGCAGTTCTTC	CASTPLGTGNNEQFF
-	TRBV28	TRBJ2-7	-	TGTGCCAGCAGTCCCACGACTAGCTCCTACGAGCAGTACTTC	CASSPTTSSYEQYF